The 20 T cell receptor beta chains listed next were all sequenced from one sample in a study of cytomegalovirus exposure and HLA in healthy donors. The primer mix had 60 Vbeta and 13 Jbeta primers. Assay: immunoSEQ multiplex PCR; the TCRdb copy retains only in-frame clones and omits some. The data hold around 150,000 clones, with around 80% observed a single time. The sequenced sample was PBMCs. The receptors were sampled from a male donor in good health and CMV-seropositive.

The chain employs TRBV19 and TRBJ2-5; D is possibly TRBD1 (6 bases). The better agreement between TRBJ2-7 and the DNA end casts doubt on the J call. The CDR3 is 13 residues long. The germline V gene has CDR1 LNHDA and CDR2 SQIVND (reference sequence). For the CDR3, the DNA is TGTGCCAGTAGTACCGGACAGTTCTACGAGCAGTACTTC. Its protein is CASSTGQFYEQYF.

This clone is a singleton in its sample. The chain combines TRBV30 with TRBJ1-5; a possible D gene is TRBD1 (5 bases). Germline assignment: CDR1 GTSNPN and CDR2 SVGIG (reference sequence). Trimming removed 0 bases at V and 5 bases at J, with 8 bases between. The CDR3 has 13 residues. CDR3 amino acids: CAWSVTGYQPQHF. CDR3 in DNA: TGTGCCTGGAGTGTAACAGGCTATCAGCCCCAGCATTTT. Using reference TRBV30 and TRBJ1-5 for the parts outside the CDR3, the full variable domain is SQTIHQWPATLVQPVGSPLSLECTVEGTSNPNLYWYRQAAGRGLQLLFYSVGIGQISSEVPQNLSASRPQDRQFILSSKKLLLSDSGFYLCAWSVTGYQPQHFGDGTRLSIL.

This chain's CDR3 is CASSSGLALDTQYF. Here the CDR3 DNA reads TGTGCCAGCAGCTCCGGACTAGCGCTAGATACGCAGTATTTT. This chain joins TRBV7-2 and TRBJ2-3, with 9 bases lining up with TRBD2. Germline trimming cut 4 bases from V and 5 bases from J; bases unmatched to any gene: 4. The germline V gene has CDR1 SGHTA and CDR2 FQGNSA. The CDR3 has 14 amino acids.

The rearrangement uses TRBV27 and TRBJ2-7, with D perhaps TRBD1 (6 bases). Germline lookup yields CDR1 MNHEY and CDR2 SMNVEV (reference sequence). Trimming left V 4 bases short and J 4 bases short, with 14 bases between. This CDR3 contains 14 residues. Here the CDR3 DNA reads TGTGCCAGCAGTTCCGGGACAACTCCTTACGAGCAGTACTTC. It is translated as CASSSGTTPYEQYF.

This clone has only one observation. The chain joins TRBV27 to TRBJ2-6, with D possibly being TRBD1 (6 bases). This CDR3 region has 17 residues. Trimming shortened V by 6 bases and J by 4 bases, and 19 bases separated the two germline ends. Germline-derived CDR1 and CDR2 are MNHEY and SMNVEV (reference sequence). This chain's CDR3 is CASRRTAVSQGANVLTF. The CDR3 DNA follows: TGTGCCAGCAGGCGGACAGCCGTGTCTCAGGGGGCCAACGTCCTGACTTTC.

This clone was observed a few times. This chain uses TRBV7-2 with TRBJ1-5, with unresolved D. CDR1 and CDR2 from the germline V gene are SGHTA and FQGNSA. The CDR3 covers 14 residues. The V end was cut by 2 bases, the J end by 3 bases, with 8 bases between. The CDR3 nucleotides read TGTGCCAGCAGCTTATGGGCGAACAATCAGCCCCAGCATTTT. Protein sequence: CASSLWANNQPQHF.

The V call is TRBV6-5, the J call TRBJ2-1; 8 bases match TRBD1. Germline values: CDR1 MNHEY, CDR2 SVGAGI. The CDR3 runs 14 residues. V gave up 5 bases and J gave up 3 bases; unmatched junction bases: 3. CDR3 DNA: TGTGCCAGCAGTCCTGGACAGGGCTACAATGAGCAGTTCTTC. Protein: CASSPGQGYNEQFF.

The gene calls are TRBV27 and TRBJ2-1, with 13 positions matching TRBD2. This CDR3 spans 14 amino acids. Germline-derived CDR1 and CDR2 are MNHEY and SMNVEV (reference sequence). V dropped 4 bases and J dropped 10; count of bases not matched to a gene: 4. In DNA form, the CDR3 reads TGTGCCAGCAGTTGGGGACTAGCGGGAAGCGAGCAGTTCTTC. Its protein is CASSWGLAGSEQFF.

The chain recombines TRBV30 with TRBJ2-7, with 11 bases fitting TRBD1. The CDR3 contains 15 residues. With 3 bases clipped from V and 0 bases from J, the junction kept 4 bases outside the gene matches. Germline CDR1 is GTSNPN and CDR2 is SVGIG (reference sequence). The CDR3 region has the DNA TGTGCCTGGAGCGGGGACAGGGGGAGCTCCTACGAGCAGTACTTC. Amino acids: CAWSGDRGSSYEQYF.

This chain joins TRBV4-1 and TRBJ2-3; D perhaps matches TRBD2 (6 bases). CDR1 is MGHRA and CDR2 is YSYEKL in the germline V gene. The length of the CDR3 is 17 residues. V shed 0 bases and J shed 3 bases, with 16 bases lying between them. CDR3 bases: TGCGCCAGCAGCCAAGATGCTTGGGGACGGGGGACAGATACGCAGTATTTT. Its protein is CASSQDAWGRGTDTQYF.

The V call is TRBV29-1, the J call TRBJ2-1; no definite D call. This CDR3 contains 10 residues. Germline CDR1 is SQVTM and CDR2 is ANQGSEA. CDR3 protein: CSGQNNEQFF. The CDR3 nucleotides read TGCAGTGGGCAGAACAATGAGCAGTTCTTC.

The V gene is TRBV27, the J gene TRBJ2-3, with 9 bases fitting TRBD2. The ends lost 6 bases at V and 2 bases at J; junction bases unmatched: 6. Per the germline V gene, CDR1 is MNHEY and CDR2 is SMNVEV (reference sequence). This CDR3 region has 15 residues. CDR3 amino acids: CASRLTSGNTDTQYF. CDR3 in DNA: TGTGCCAGCAGACTGACTAGCGGAAACACAGATACGCAGTATTTT.

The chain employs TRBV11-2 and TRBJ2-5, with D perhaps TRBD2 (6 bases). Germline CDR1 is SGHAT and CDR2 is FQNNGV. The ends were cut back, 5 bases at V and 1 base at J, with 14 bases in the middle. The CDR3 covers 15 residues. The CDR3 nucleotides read TGTGCCAGCAGCCCCCTTAGCGGCATCCAAGAGACCCAGTACTTC. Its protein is CASSPLSGIQETQYF.

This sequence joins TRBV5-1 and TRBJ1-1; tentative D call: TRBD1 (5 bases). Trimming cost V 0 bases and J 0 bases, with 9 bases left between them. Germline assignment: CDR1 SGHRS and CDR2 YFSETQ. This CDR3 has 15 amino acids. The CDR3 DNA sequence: TGCGCCAGCAGCTTGGGGGGCCGGATGAACACTGAAGCTTTCTTT. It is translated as CASSLGGRMNTEAFF.

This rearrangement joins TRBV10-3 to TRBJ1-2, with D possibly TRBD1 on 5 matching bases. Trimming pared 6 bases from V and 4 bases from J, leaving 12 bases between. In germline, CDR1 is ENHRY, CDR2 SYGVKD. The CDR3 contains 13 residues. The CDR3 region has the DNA TGTGCCATCAGCGAACAGGAAGCCTATGGCTACACCTTC. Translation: CAISEQEAYGYTF.

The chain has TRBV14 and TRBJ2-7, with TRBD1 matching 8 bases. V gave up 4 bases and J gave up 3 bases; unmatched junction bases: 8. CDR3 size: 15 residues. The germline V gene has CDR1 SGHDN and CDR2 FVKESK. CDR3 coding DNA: TGTGCCAGCAGCCTATGGAGCGGACAGGGCTACGAGCAGTACTTC. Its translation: CASSLWSGQGYEQYF.

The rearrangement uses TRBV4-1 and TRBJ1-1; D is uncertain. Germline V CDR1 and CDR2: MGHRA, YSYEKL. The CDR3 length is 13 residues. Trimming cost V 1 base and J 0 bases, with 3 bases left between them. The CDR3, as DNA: TGCGCCAGCAGCCAAGCCGTGAACACTGAAGCTTTCTTT. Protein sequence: CASSQAVNTEAFF.

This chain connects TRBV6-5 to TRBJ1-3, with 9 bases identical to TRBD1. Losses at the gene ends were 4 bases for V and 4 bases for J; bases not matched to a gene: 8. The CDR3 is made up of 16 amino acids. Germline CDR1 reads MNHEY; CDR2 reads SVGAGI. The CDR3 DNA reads TGTGCCAGCAGTTCCACACAGGGGGCAGGAGGAAACACCATATATTTT. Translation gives CASSSTQGAGGNTIYF.

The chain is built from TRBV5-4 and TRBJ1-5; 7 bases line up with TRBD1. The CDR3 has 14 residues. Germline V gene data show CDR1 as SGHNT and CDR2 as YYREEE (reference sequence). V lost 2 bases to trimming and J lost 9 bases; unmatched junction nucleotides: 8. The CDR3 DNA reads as TGTGCCAGCAGCTTCGACAGGGACCTCGGGCCCCAGCATTTT. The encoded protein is CASSFDRDLGPQHF.

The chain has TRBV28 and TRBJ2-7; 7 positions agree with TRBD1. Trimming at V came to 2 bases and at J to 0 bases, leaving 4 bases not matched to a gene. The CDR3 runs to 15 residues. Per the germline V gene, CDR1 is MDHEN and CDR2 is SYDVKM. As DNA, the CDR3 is TGTGCCAGCAGTTTAATTGCAGGGGGCTCCTACGAGCAGTACTTC. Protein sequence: CASSLIAGGSYEQYF.